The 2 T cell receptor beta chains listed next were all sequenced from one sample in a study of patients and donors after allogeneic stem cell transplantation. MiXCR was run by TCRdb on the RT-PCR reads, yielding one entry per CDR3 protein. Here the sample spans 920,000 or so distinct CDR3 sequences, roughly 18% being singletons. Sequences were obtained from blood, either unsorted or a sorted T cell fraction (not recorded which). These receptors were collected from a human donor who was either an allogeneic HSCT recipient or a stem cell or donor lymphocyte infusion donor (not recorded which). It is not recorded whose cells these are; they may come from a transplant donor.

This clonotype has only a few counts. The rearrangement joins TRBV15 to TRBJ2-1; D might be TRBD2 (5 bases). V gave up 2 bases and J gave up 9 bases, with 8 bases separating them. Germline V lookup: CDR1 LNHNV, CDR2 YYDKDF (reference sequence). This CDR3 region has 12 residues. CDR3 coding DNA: TGTGCCACCAGCAGAAACCGGGGTGAGCAGTTCTTC. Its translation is CATSRNRGEQFF.

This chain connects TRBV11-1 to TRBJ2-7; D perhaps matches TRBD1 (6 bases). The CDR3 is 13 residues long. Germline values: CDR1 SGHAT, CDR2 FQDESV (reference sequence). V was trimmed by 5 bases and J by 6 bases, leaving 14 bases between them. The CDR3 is CASSIRDNGEQYF. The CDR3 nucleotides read TGTGCCAGCAGCATCCGGGACAATGGCGAGCAGTACTTC.